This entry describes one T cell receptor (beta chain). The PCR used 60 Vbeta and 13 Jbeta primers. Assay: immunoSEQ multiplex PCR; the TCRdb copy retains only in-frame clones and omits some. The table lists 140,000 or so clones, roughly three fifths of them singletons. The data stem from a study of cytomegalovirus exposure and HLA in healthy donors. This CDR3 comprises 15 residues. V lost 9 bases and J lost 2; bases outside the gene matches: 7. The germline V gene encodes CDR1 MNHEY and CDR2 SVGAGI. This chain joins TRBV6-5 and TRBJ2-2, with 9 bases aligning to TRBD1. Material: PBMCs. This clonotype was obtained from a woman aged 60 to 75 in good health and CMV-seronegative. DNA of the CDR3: TGTGCCAGTAAGATGGACAGGGGTAACACCGGGGAGCTGTTTTTT. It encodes CASKMDRGNTGELFF.